These 18 T cell receptor beta chains originate from one sample sequenced in a study of T cells in Graves' hyperthyroidism and ophthalmopathy. It was RNA transcripts that yielded the amplified TCR beta CDR3 regions. The HTBI primer set served for first-round RT-PCR of the TCR CDR3. MiXCR, applied by TCRdb to the multiplex PCR reads, yields one record per CDR3 protein. The sample contains 350,000 to 400,000 distinct CDR3 sequences, 15% to 20% of which appear only once. Sequencing was performed on blood. The receptors were gathered from a young man with Graves' ophthalmopathy.

This clonotype was counted many times. The DNA of the CDR3 is TGCGCCAGCAGCGACAGGGGGAAGGCCGGGGAGCTGTTTTTT. Its translation: CASSDRGKAGELFF. This sequence joins TRBV5-1 and TRBJ2-2, with 9 bases identical to TRBD1. V lost 4 bases, J lost 6 bases, and 4 bases stayed unmatched. This CDR3 is built from 14 residues. Germline CDR1 is SGHRS and CDR2 is YFSETQ.

This clonotype was counted ten times or more. The chain combines TRBV11-1 with TRBJ2-5, with D tentatively TRBD2 (6 bases). Germline CDR1 is SGHAT and CDR2 is FQDESV (reference sequence). V dropped 2 bases and J dropped 5 bases, with 9 bases sitting between them. This CDR3 spans 13 amino acids. CDR3 coding DNA: TGTGCCAGCAGCTTAACGGAGGGGGAGACCCAGTACTTC. Its translation: CASSLTEGETQYF.

J is TRBJ2-3 and V is TRBV4-1; no clear D. V shed 4 bases and J shed 5 bases, with 7 bases lying between them. Germline values: CDR1 MGHRA, CDR2 YSYEKL. The CDR3 runs 12 residues. CDR3: CASSPVQDTQYF. CDR3 DNA sequence: TGCGCCAGCAGCCCTGTACAAGATACGCAGTATTTT.

The chain is built from TRBV28 and TRBJ2-2; 10 bases are a match to TRBD2. Germline CDR1 is MDHEN and CDR2 is SYDVKM. This CDR3 is built from 19 residues. J gave up 6 bases and V 3 bases, and 16 bases lay outside the gene matches. CDR3 coding DNA: TGTGCCAGCAGTTTCCTTCTAGCGGGGGTTGAGGGTACACCCGGGGAGCTGTTTTTT. Residues: CASSFLLAGVEGTPGELFF.

The CDR3 here is CAITDSDYSTDTQYF. The CDR3 bases are TGTGCCATCACTGACTCGGACTACAGTACAGATACGCAGTATTTT. The genes are TRBV10-3 and TRBJ2-3; possible D gene TRBD2, 6 bases. The CDR3 length is 15 residues. Trimming took 7 bases from V and 3 from J, leaving 17 bases between them. The germline V gene has CDR1 ENHRY and CDR2 SYGVKD.

This clonotype appeared many times. The chain couples TRBV3-1 to TRBJ1-3; tentatively, D is TRBD1 (5 bases). V gave up 1 base and J gave up 5 bases, with 6 bases separating them. The CDR3 has 13 amino acids. Per the germline V gene, CDR1 is LGHDT and CDR2 is YNNKEL (reference sequence). CDR3: CASSQGGRNTIYF. CDR3 nucleotides: TGTGCCAGCAGCCAAGGGGGGAGAAACACCATATATTTT.

The table lists this clonotype with many counts. The gene calls are TRBV3-1 and TRBJ1-5; 11 bases fit TRBD1. CDR1 and CDR2 from the germline V gene are LGHDT and YNNKEL (reference sequence). V lost 4 bases to trimming and J lost 14 bases; unmatched junction nucleotides: 10. The CDR3 is 14 residues long. The CDR3 loop reads CASSPGTGGWRKHF. The CDR3 DNA follows: TGTGCCAGCAGCCCCGGGACAGGGGGGTGGAGGAAGCATTTT.

This clonotype was recorded at least ten times. The rearrangement joins TRBV20-1 to TRBJ2-7; D is unresolved. The CDR3 is 13 amino acids. Germline V CDR1 and CDR2: DFQATT, SNEGSKA (reference sequence). V lost 3 bases to trimming and J lost 4 bases, with 13 bases between them. CDR3 protein: CSARGLQEYEQYF. CDR3 coding DNA: TGCAGTGCTAGGGGCCTGCAGGAGTACGAGCAGTACTTC.

Many counts were recorded for this clonotype. The rearrangement uses TRBV6-1 and TRBJ2-5, with 10 nucleotides matching TRBD2. CDR3 length: 15 amino acids. V shed 4 bases, J shed 9 bases, and the junction held 11 bases outside the gene matches. Germline V gene sequence: CDR1 MNHNS, CDR2 SASEGT. CDR3 in amino acids: CASSVPAGGPEPQYF. The CDR3 DNA sequence: TGTGCCAGCAGTGTCCCAGCGGGGGGGCCGGAGCCCCAGTACTTC.

This chain joins TRBV18 and TRBJ2-7; D gene unclear. The CDR3 has 14 amino acids. V was shortened by 3 bases and J by 3 bases, with 12 bases between the two germline ends. Germline assignment: CDR1 KGHSH and CDR2 LQKENI. CDR3 DNA sequence: TGTGCCAGCTCACCGGAAAGCACTGACTACGAGCAGTACTTC. Its translation: CASSPESTDYEQYF.

This clonotype was picked up many times. The chain has TRBV3-1 and TRBJ2-3; unclear D gene. The germline V gene has CDR1 LGHDT and CDR2 YNNKEL (reference sequence). The germline V and J ends were trimmed by 2 bases and 3 bases, with 12 bases remaining between them. The CDR3 loop spans 15 amino acids. Here the CDR3 reads CASSQKKLATDTQYF. CDR3 in DNA: TGTGCCAGCAGCCAAAAGAAGTTAGCTACAGATACGCAGTATTTT.

This clonotype was detected only a few times. Here the CDR3 DNA reads TGCGCCAGCAGCCAAGGCTATAACACTGAAGCTTTCTTT. Encoded protein: CASSQGYNTEAFF. The J gene is TRBJ1-1, the V gene TRBV4-1, with D unresolved. Trimming removed 1 base from V and 2 bases from J, with 5 bases in between. The CDR3 totals 13 residues. CDR1 is MGHRA, CDR2 YSYEKL, per germline.

The chain combines TRBV24-1 with TRBJ1-2; TRBD1 matches 9 bases. This CDR3 spans 14 amino acids. The V and J ends lost 6 bases and 4 bases, in that order; junction bases with no gene match: 5. The germline V gene encodes CDR1 KGHDR and CDR2 SFDVKD. This CDR3 reads CATSPPGQGYGYTF. DNA of the CDR3: TGTGCCACCAGTCCGCCGGGACAGGGCTATGGCTACACCTTC.

Here the CDR3 reads CASSPRFGTGGEEKLFF. Written as DNA, the CDR3 is TGCGCCAGCAGCCCAAGATTTGGGACAGGGGGCGAGGAAAAACTGTTTTTT. This chain joins TRBV4-1 and TRBJ1-4; the match to TRBD1 covers 12 bases. This CDR3 region has 17 residues. Germline CDR1 and CDR2: MGHRA and YSYEKL. Trimming removed 4 bases from V and 8 bases from J; junction bases left unmatched: 11.

This clonotype was seen ten or more times. The chain combines TRBV6-1 with TRBJ1-2; D is undetermined. The CDR3 covers 14 residues. The germline V gene has CDR1 MNHNS and CDR2 SASEGT. V gave up 1 base and J gave up 2 bases, with 8 bases separating them. The CDR3 is CASSEVGVNYGYTF. The CDR3 bases are TGTGCCAGCAGTGAAGTTGGCGTAAACTATGGCTACACCTTC.

Concerning this clonotype itself: This may stem from a read error, because a much larger clone lies one nucleotide away. V is TRBV6-2 or TRBV6-3 and J is TRBJ2-1; D is unresolved. Germline values: CDR1 MNHEY, CDR2 SVGEGT. CDR3 length equals 17 residues. Trimming took off 0 bases at V and 4 bases at J, with 16 bases between the two ends. The CDR3 sequence is CASSYSNGVGLYNEQFF. DNA for the CDR3: TGTGCCAGCAGTTACTCGAATGGGGTCGGGCTTTACAATGAGCAGTTCTTC.

The chain links TRBV2 to TRBJ2-2, with 7 bases identical to TRBD1. The CDR3 totals 14 residues. Germline loops: CDR1 SNHLY, CDR2 FYNNEI. The trim removed 4 bases at V and 7 bases at J, leaving 6 bases unmatched. The CDR3 DNA sequence: TGTGCCAGCAGTGTTTACCGGGACAGCGGGGAGCTGTTTTTT. This sequence encodes CASSVYRDSGELFF.

Ten or more counts support this clonotype. This chain joins TRBV7-2 and TRBJ2-4; 8 nucleotides line up with TRBD2. The CDR3 consists of 14 residues. The germline V gene has CDR1 SGHTA and CDR2 FQGNSA. After removal of 5 bases from V and 7 bases from J, the junction contained 7 bases not matched to a gene. CDR3 coding DNA: TGTGCCAGCAGCCCTTGGGCGGGGGGCAACATTCAGTACTTC. Its protein product is CASSPWAGGNIQYF. Full variable domain (outside the CDR3, taken from reference TRBV7-2 and TRBJ2-4): GAGVSQSPSNKVTEKGKDVELRCDPISGHTALYWYRQSLGQGLEFLIYFQGNSAPDKSGLPSDRFSAERTGGSVSTLTIQRTQQEDSAVYLCASSPWAGGNIQYFGAGTRLSVL.